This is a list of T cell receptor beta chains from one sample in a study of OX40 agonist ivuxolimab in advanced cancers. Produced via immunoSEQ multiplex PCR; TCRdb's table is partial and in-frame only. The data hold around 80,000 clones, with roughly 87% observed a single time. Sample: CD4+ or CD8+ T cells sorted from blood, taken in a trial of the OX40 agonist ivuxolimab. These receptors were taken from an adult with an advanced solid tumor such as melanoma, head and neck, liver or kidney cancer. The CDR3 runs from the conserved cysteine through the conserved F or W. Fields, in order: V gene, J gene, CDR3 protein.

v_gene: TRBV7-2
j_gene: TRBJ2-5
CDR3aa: CASSYRLREGQETQYF

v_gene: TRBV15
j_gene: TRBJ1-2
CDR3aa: CATSRPGYGYTF

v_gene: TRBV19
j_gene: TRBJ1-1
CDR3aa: CASSSPGIHTEAFF

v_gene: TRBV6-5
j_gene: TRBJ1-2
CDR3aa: CASNLFGTGVYTF

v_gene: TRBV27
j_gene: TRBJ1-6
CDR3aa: CASSLSAFNYNSPLHF

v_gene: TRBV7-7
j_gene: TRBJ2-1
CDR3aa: CASSLGLAGNGEQFF

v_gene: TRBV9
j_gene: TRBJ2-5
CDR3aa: CASSLTGNQETQYF

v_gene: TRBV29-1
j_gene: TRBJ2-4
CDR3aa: CSALWLTSFQYF

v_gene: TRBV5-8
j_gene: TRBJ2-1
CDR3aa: CASSRDRLYNEQFF

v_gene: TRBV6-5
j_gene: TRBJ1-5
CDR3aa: CASSYPNNQPQHF

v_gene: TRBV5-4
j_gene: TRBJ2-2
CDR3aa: CASSLSYRDRVELFF

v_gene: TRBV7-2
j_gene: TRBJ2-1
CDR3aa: CASSLAGTSGNNNEQFF

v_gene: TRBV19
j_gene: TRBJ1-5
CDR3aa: CASSSQGNNQPQHF

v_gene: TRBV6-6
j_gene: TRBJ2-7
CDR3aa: CASSYREGGYEQYF

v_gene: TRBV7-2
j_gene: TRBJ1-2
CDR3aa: CASSPRGQNYGYTF

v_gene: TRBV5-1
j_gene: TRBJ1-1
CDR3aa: CASSLATGTGGGNTEAFF

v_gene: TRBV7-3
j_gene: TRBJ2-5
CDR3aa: CASSLKGYRQETQYF

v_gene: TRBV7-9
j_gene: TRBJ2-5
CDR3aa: CASSLSRLAGPTRQETQYF

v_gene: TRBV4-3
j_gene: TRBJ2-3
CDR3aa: CASSQGAGGRTDTQYF

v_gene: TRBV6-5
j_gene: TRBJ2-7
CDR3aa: CASSSDLAGDEQYF

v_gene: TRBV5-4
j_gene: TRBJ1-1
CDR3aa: CASSPDRILTEAFF

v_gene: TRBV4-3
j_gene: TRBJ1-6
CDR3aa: CASSQSPDRIRYNSPLHF

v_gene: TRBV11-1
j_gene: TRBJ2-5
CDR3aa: CASSRLDETQYF

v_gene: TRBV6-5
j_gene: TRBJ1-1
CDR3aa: CASSRDGLNTEAFF

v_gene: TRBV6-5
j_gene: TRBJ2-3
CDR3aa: CASSRDSGDTQYF

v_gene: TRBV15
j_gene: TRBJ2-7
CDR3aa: CATSSGQPSYEQYF

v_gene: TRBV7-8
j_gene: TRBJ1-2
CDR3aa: CASSLGEAAYGYTF

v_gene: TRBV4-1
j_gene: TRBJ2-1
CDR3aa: CASSQQMRTSGYNEQFF